The 14 T cell receptor beta chains presented below share a single source sample, sequenced in a study of post-analysis software for immune sequencing data. Prepared TCR beta cDNA libraries contained unique molecular identifiers. Using its own MiXCR run on the PCR reads, TCRdb lists one record per CDR3 protein. The data show approximately 690,000 distinct CDR3 sequences, roughly three fifths seen once. The study, taken as a whole, reports: Controls had lower frequencies than patients of five or six TRBV segments, which included TRBV5-6, TRBV5-1 and TRBV20-1.

No antigen is known for these receptors. Sequencing input: blood. The receptors come from a girl aged 2-10 years with multiple sclerosis.

This clonotype was counted between two and nine times. The rearrangement joins TRBV4-2 to TRBJ2-1; 10 positions agree with TRBD1. The V gene end was trimmed by 2 bases and the J gene end by 7 bases; junction bases not matched to a gene: 5. Germline lookup yields CDR1 LGHNA and CDR2 YNFKEQ. The CDR3 runs to 15 residues. CDR3 bases: TGTGCCAGCAGCCAACGACAGGGGGCGGAGAATGAGCAGTTCTTC. Its translation: CASSQRQGAENEQFF.

The chain uses TRBV6-2 or TRBV6-3 and TRBJ1-2; 8 nucleotides line up with TRBD1. The germline gives CDR1 MNHEY, CDR2 SVGEGT. The CDR3 contains 14 residues. The junction had 8 bases not matched to a gene; V was cut back by 7 bases and J by 4 bases. CDR3: CASTPSGQGYGYTF. The CDR3, as DNA: TGTGCCAGCACCCCGTCAGGACAGGGCTATGGCTACACCTTC.

V and J are TRBV6-2 or TRBV6-3 and TRBJ2-7; D is tentatively TRBD1 or TRBD2 (5 bases each). Gene TRBJ2-5 matches the end of the DNA better, so the J call may be wrong. Germline V gives CDR1 MNHEY, CDR2 SVGEGT. The CDR3 has 15 residues. CDR3 DNA sequence: TGTGCCAGCAGTTACTCGGGACCTACCAGGGAGACCCAGTACTTC. This codes for CASSYSGPTRETQYF.

The V and J genes are TRBV7-2 and TRBJ2-7; TRBD1 might be the D (7 bases). The CDR3 length is 16 residues. V was trimmed by 3 bases and J by 1 base, leaving 16 bases between them. Germline CDR1 is SGHTA and CDR2 is FQGNSA. This chain's CDR3 is CASSLVGGQSSYEQYF. Written as DNA, the CDR3 is TGTGCCAGCAGCTTGGTCGGGGGACAGTCTTCCTACGAGCAGTACTTC.

This chain uses TRBV12-3 or TRBV12-4 with TRBJ2-5, with D perhaps TRBD1 (6 bases). The assigned J gene may be wrong: the sequence end matches TRBJ2-7 better. This CDR3 region has 15 residues. The CDR3 here is CASSLRRDKVYEQYF. The CDR3 DNA is TGTGCCAGTAGCCTCCGCCGGGACAAGGTCTACGAGCAGTACTTC.

In its sample, this clonotype was seen a few times. The genes are TRBV7-8 and TRBJ2-3; 9 nucleotides agree with TRBD1. The CDR3 consists of 16 residues. Trimming cost V 5 bases and J 0 bases; bases outside gene matches: 6. From germline, CDR1 is SGHVS and CDR2 FQNEAQ. CDR3 protein: CASSIRGTGSTDTQYF. The CDR3 DNA reads TGTGCCAGCAGCATCAGGGGGACAGGGAGCACAGATACGCAGTATTTT.

The chain is built from TRBV4-2 and TRBJ2-1; no reliable D call. CDR3 length: 14 residues. V lost 0 bases to trimming and J lost 4 bases, with 7 bases between them. Germline V gene data show CDR1 as LGHNA and CDR2 as YNFKEQ. The DNA for the CDR3 is TGTGCCAGCAGCCAAGAGGCCGAGTACAATGAGCAGTTCTTC. Its translation is CASSQEAEYNEQFF.

Remarks on this clonotype: One junction end disagrees with the germline gene, perhaps due to a read error. The genes are TRBV5-4 and TRBJ2-1, with 8 bases identical to TRBD2. The CDR3 length is 13 residues. Germline CDR1 SGHNT, CDR2 YYREEE (reference sequence). CDR3 region: CASSPGGASEQFF. The CDR3 DNA reads TGCGCCAGCAGCCCGGGAGGGGCTAGTGAGCAGTTCTTC.

V gene TRBV7-2 combines with J gene TRBJ2-1; D possibly corresponds to TRBD1 (5 bases). This CDR3 spans 11 amino acids. Germline V lookup: CDR1 SGHTA, CDR2 FQGNSA. V was pared by 1 base and J by 15 bases, with 10 bases between. The CDR3 bases are TGTGCCAGCAGCTTAGTAGGGGTTGGGTTCTTC. Protein sequence: CASSLVGVGFF.

The rearrangement uses TRBV6-5 and TRBJ1-2; TRBD1 agrees at 9 bases. The length of the CDR3 is 15 residues. Losses at the gene ends were 0 bases for V and 5 bases for J; bases not matched to a gene: 4. In germline, CDR1 is MNHEY, CDR2 SVGAGI. The CDR3 loop is CASSYSTGGGYGYTF. CDR3 in DNA: TGTGCCAGCAGTTACTCAACAGGGGGCGGGTATGGCTACACCTTC.

The genes are TRBV29-1 and TRBJ1-1; D might be TRBD1 (5 bases). CDR1 and CDR2 from the germline V gene are SQVTM and ANQGSEA. V lost 7 bases, J lost 7 bases, and 13 bases lay in between. The CDR3 sequence is 11 residues long. CDR3: CSAVLTVEAFF. As DNA, the CDR3 is TGCAGCGCAGTACTGACAGTTGAAGCTTTCTTT.

V and J are TRBV24-1 and TRBJ2-3; 7 nucleotides agree with TRBD2. V was pared by 5 bases and J by 14 bases, with 9 bases of the junction left unmatched. From germline, CDR1 is KGHDR and CDR2 SFDVKD. This CDR3 is 12 amino acids long. In nucleotides, the CDR3 is TGTGCCACCAGTGTTTCGGGGGGTTCTCGGTATTTT. Amino acids: CATSVSGGSRYF.

The chain joins TRBV6-5 to TRBJ2-7; D is ambiguous. Germline V gene data show CDR1 as MNHEY and CDR2 as SVGAGI. The CDR3 length is 14 residues. The ends were cut back, 6 bases at V and 5 bases at J, with 17 bases in the middle. CDR3 DNA: TGTGCCAGCAGCCCCCCATCCTTGAACCACGAGCAGTACTTC. It translates to CASSPPSLNHEQYF.

This clonotype came up a few times. This chain joins TRBV9 and TRBJ2-2; D gene uncertain. This CDR3 is 11 amino acids long. Deletions cut 2 bases from V and 4 bases from J, with 0 bases between. CDR1 SGDLS and CDR2 YYNGEE come from the germline V gene. The CDR3 nucleotides read TGTGCCAGCAGCGTCACCGGGGAGCTGTTTTTT. This sequence encodes CASSVTGELFF.